This T cell receptor beta chain was captured in a study of CD8+ T cells in alopecia areata. On the study more broadly: Affected scalp percentage determined the severity score of treated patients.

This clone has only one observation. The antigen remains unidentified. This sample's treatment: oral pan-JAK inhibitor, 5-10 mg twice daily. cDNA reverse transcribed from extracted RNA served as the sequencing template. Profiled with immunoSEQ multiplex PCR; TCRdb holds only in-frame clones, not every one. Of 150,000 to 200,000 clones in the sample, about three fifths were seen once. Study results and limitations: Scalp sequencing also captures normal skin's resident alphabeta T cells.

The V gene's germline CDR1 is MGHRA and CDR2 YSYEKL. V lost 1 base and J lost 0, with 6 bases in between. This CDR3 spans 14 amino acids. The chain joins TRBV4-1 to TRBJ1-1, with D uncertain. This receptor was identified in a human donor with alopecia areata. The sequences come from CD4+ T cells sorted from blood, collected at approximately week 49, from a patient treated with tofacitinib. CDR3 DNA sequence: TGCGCCAGCAGCCAAGCCCCATTGAACACTGAAGCTTTCTTT. Residues: CASSQAPLNTEAFF.